The table lists the clone carrying this T cell receptor (beta chain) with a few counts. The antigen is not known. Germline CDR1 is MNHEY and CDR2 is SVGEGT. The CDR3 runs 13 residues. The germline V and J ends were trimmed by 6 bases and 5 bases, with 14 bases remaining between them. Rearranged V-D-J TRB sequences were amplified with a mixed TRB-A/B primer pool. Via MiXCR, TCRdb re-called the multiplex PCR reads, giving one row per CDR3 protein. The table has about 3,500 distinct CDR3 sequences, roughly 40% seen once. Amplification of TCR beta used genomic DNA extracted from peripheral blood. The source of the sample is a study of T cell repertoires in aging, cancer and after chemotherapy. Study-wide results and caveats: Loss of evenness, beyond lost richness, contributed to age-related TCR diversity decline in cancer patients. Immunological memory after chemotherapy cannot be judged from the repertoire data.

Sequenced sample: blood. The chain uses TRBV6-2 or TRBV6-3 and TRBJ2-7; D perhaps matches TRBD2 (7 bases). This receptor was taken from a human donor in good health. CDR3 sequence reads: CASRGGGVDEQYF. DNA for the CDR3: TGTGCCAGCAGGGGCGGGGGCGTGGACGAGCAGTACTTC.